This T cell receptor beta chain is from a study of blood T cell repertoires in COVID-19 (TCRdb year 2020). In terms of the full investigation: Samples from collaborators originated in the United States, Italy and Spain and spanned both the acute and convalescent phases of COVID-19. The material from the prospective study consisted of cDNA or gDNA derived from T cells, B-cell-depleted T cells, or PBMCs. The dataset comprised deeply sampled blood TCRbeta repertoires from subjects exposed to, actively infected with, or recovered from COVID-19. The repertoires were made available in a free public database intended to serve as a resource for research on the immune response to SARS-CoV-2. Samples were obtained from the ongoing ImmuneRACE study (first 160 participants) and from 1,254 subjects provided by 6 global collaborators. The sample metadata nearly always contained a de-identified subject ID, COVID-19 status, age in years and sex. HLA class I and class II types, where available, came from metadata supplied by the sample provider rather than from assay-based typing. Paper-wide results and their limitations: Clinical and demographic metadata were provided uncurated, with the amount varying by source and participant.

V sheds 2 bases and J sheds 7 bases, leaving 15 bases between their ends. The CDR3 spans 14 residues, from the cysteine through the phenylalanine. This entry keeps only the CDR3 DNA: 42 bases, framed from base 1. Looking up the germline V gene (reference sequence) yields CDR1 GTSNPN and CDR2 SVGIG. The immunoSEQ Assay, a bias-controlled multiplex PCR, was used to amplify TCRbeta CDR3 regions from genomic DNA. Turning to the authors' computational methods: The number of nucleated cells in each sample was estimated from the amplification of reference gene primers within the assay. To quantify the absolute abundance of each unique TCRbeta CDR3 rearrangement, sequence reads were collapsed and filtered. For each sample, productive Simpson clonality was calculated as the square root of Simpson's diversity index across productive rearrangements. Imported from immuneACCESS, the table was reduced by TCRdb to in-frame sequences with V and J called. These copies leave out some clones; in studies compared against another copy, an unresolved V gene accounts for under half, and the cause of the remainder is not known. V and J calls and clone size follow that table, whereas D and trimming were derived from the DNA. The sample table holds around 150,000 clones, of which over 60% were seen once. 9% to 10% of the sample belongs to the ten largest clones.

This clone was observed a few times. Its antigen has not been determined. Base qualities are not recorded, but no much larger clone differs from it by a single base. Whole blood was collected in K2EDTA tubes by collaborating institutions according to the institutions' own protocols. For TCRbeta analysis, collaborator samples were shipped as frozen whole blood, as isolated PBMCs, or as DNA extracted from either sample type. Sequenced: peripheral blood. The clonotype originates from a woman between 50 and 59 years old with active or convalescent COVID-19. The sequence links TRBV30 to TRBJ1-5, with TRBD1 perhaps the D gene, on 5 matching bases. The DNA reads TGTGCCTGGAGTTTCGGGGGAGAAGGGCAGCCCCAGCATTTT. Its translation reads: CAWSFGGEGQPQHF.